This record concerns one T cell receptor (beta chain) sequence. There are a few counts of this clonotype. Its antigen specificity is not known. One base away there is no much larger clone; base qualities are not given. The data originate from a study of post-analysis software for immune sequencing data (dated by TCRdb to about 2015). Concerning the study at large: Relapsing-remitting, secondary progressive and progressive-relapsing multiple sclerosis were recorded as disease courses, and subtype annotation was lacking for some patients. The patient repertoires were set against 11 previously published healthy control repertoires from donors whose ages ranged from about 6 to 27 years. A subset of samples was prepared in parallel using single-end sample barcoding, then pooled and co-amplified after Illumina adapter ligation. What the work shows at the level of the full study, not this receptor alone: Patients showed significantly higher frequencies than controls for a few TRBV segments, among them TRBV5-6, TRBV5-1 and TRBV20-1. Normalized Chao1 diversity was significantly lower in multiple sclerosis patients than controls, suggesting substantial peripheral T-cell clonal expansion. Direct clustering with F measure showed strong co-clustering of samples prepared in the same batch, prompting a batch-effect correction. The control group was slightly older than the multiple sclerosis patient group.

The protocol used for the library was PCR. Data came from an Illumina HiSeq 2500. To reduce PCR and sequencing biases, unique molecular identifiers were incorporated into the TCR beta cDNA libraries. Per 1 to 10 million input T cells, 500,000 or so cDNA molecules were obtained, such that each molecule approximated one T cell. The same protocol used for the earlier healthy control dataset was applied to prepare and sequence the patient libraries. Within a given batch, samples were prepared together, multiplexed and sequenced on the same HiSeq lane. The source study handled its data this way. MIGEC was used to process the raw barcoded reads, and molecular identifier groups with only a single read were discarded before consensus assembly and CDR3 extraction. Clonotype tables were post-analysed with VDJtools, and diversity was normalized by down-sampling all datasets to the smallest sample size. Repertoire overlap clustering matched CDR3 amino acid but not nucleotide sequences to correct batch-related cross-sample contamination. TCRdb reworked the public reads: Q25 trimming with fastp, MiXCR clone assembly, productive beta chains retained. For every CDR3 protein sequence, its rows merge into one entry that carries the most common genes and DNA. It is TCRdb's table, rather than the study itself, that gives the V and J calls and clone size. The sample data list fewer than 850,000 distinct CDR3 sequences, and about 27% of these were observed just once. Around 0.56% of the sample is held by the ten biggest clonotypes.

V and J lose 1 base and 5 bases, and a span of 8 bases separates them. Per the germline V gene (reference sequence), SSHAT is the CDR1 and FNYEAQ is the CDR2. The CDR3 runs 14 amino acids, cysteine and phenylalanine included. Of all the DNA, just the CDR3 is kept, 42 bases in frame from base 1. To demonstrate the VDJtools post-analysis software, the study profiled TCR beta repertoires from the peripheral blood of 13 young patients with multiple sclerosis. Multiple sclerosis patients were children and adolescents aged roughly 6 to 16 years. The sequencing sample was made of blood. The sequence joins TRBV7-7 to TRBJ1-4, with the D gene not clear enough to name. The TCR sequence derives from a girl aged 10 to 17 with multiple sclerosis. At the DNA level, the sequence is TGTGCCAGCAGCTTAGGCGGACTAAATGAAAAACTGTTTTTT. Translated, this is CASSLGGLNEKLFF. With all but the CDR3 taken from the reference TRBV7-7 and TRBJ1-4 genes, the full variable domain is: GAGVSQSPRYKVTKRGQDVTLRCDPISSHATLYWYQQALGQGPEFLTYFNYEAQPDKSGLPSDRFSAERPEGSISTLTIQRTEQRDSAMYRCASSLGGLNEKLFFGSGTQLSVL.